Shown below are 4 T cell receptor beta chains from a single sample sequenced in a study of OX40 agonist ivuxolimab in advanced cancers. Libraries were made using the immunoSEQ multiplex PCR assay. The clones in this table, taken by TCRdb from immuneACCESS, are in-frame only. Not every clone is retained; where verified, under half of the shortfall comes from an unresolved V gene, and the cause of the rest is unknown. Within this sample are fewer than 70,000 clones, with roughly 85% of them counted one time only. Clones ranked in the top ten supply under 3% of the sample. Sequencing used CD4+ or CD8+ T cells sorted from blood, obtained in a trial of the OX40 agonist ivuxolimab. The receptors stem from an adult with an advanced solid tumor such as melanoma, head and neck, liver or kidney cancer.

The chain is built from TRBV28 and TRBJ1-2, with a tentative D call TRBD1 (6 bases). Trimming shortened V by 5 bases and J by 3 bases, and 13 bases separated the two germline ends. CDR3 size: 14 residues. Germline loops: CDR1 MDHEN, CDR2 SYDVKM. The CDR3 DNA reads TGTGCCAGCAGTCTACAGGGCGCCTACTATGGCTACACCTTC. Its protein is CASSLQGAYYGYTF.

V and J are TRBV28 and TRBJ2-3; D is ambiguous. In germline, CDR1 is MDHEN, CDR2 SYDVKM. Trimming took 4 bases from V and 4 from J, leaving 0 bases between them. The CDR3 totals 10 residues. CDR3 amino acids: CASSSDTQYF. The CDR3 DNA reads TGTGCCAGCAGTTCAGATACGCAGTATTTT.

The chain is built from TRBV28 and TRBJ2-2; possibly TRBD1 for D (6 bases). V lost 5 bases to trimming and J lost 6 bases, with 7 bases between them. Germline V CDR1 and CDR2: MDHEN, SYDVKM. The CDR3 runs 12 residues. CDR3 DNA: TGTGCCAGCAGTCGACAGGCCGGGGAGCTGTTTTTT. This gives the protein CASSRQAGELFF.

Regarding this clone: At one end, the junction sequence differs from germline, possibly due to a read error. The chain couples TRBV7-7 to TRBJ2-1; D is unresolved. Looked up from germline, CDR1 is SSHAT and CDR2 is FNYEAQ (reference sequence). The CDR3 consists of 13 residues. The CDR3 DNA sequence: TGTGCTAGCAGCTCGTCTGCACTCGATGAGCAGTTCTTC. Translating it yields CASSSSALDEQFF.